These 21 T cell receptor beta chains came from one sample sequenced in a study of T cell repertoires in cytomegalovirus infection. Their antigen targets remain unknown. TCRdb re-called the reads with MiXCR, one entry per CDR3 protein. The sample holds hundreds of thousands of distinct CDR3 sequences, about 30% seen once. The sequencing here drew on cultured PBMCs, taken from culture after CMV antigen stimulation. The receptors derive from a human donor in good health (CMV status not recorded). Some clones in this sample may be carry-over from other donors' samples.

This clonotype was detected only a few times. The V and J genes are TRBV19 and TRBJ1-2; maybe TRBD1 (6 bases). With 7 bases removed from V and 1 base from J, the gap between germline ends came to 13 bases. The V gene's germline CDR1 is LNHDA and CDR2 SQIVND (reference sequence). This CDR3 region has 14 residues. The DNA for the CDR3 is TGTGCCAGTATCAAAGGACAGAATAACTATGGCTACACCTTC. Translating it yields CASIKGQNNYGYTF.

The table lists this clonotype with a few counts. The rearrangement links TRBV6-1 to TRBJ1-1; weak D call: TRBD1 (6 bases). This CDR3 has 17 amino acids. The V gene's germline CDR1 is MNHNS and CDR2 SASEGT. With 7 bases removed from V and 12 bases from J, the gap between germline ends came to 33 bases. The CDR3 DNA follows: TGTGCCAGCATTCCCCCCCCCGGTTCGACAGGCGATCGAGGACCTTTCTTT. Encoded protein: CASIPPPGSTGDRGPFF.

This clonotype was observed a handful of times. Mismatch with germline at one junction end may stem from a read error. The CDR3 coding sequence is TGTGCCAGCAGCCCAGAGGCCAGGAGAATTGGAAACACCATATATTTT. The encoded protein is CASSPEARRIGNTIYF. V usage is TRBV4-1 and J usage is TRBJ1-3; D is undetermined. The CDR3 runs 16 residues. Per germline, CDR1 MGHRA and CDR2 YSYEKL.

This clonotype was seen at least ten times. The CDR3 DNA reads as TGTGCCAGCAGCCGGACAGGGGGCAATGAGCAGTTCTTC. Translated: CASSRTGGNEQFF. The V and J genes are TRBV7-2 and TRBJ2-1; 10 nucleotides align to TRBD1. CDR3 length: 13 amino acids. Looked up from germline, CDR1 is SGHTA and CDR2 is FQGNSA. The junction had 1 base not matched to a gene; V was cut back by 5 bases and J by 6 bases.

In this sample, this clonotype turned up a few times. This chain links TRBV7-6 with TRBJ2-2; D gene ambiguous. Germline V gene lookup returns CDR1 SGHVS and CDR2 FNYEAQ. V was shortened by 0 bases and J by 2 bases, with 16 bases between the two germline ends. The CDR3 covers 18 residues. The CDR3 nucleotides are TGTGCCAGCAGCTTAGCCACTCTGCAGGTCTCAAACACCGGGGAGCTGTTTTTT. Protein: CASSLATLQVSNTGELFF.

This chain links TRBV20-1 with TRBJ1-6, with 10 bases aligning to TRBD1. Looked up from germline, CDR1 is DFQATT and CDR2 is SNEGSKA (reference sequence). The V segment lost 4 bases and the J segment 7 bases; nucleotides outside the gene matches: 4. CDR3 length equals 14 residues. The CDR3 region has the DNA TGCAGTGCTAAAACGGGACAGGGGAATTCACCCCTCCACTTT. Translating gives CSAKTGQGNSPLHF.

Comment on this clonotype: Germline and junction disagree at one end, which may indicate a read error. The chain joins TRBV7-4 to TRBJ1-2; D gene uncertain. This CDR3 has 13 amino acids. Germline V gives CDR1 SGHVT, CDR2 SQSDAQ. The CDR3 sequence is CVSSRTGNYGYTF. CDR3 bases: TGTGTCAGCAGCCGGACGGGGAACTATGGCTACACCTTC.

V usage is TRBV29-1 and J usage is TRBJ1-4; 7 positions match TRBD1. Trimming removed 5 bases from V and 7 bases from J; junction bases left unmatched: 13. The V gene's germline CDR1 is SQVTM and CDR2 ANQGSEA. The CDR3 has 15 residues. CDR3 DNA sequence: TGCAGCGTTCTCGGGACAGTGAACGCTCTTGAAAAACTGTTTTTT. It is translated as CSVLGTVNALEKLFF.

This clonotype was observed a handful of times. The rearrangement joins TRBV11-2 to TRBJ2-2, with 9 bases identical to TRBD2. CDR1 SGHAT and CDR2 FQNNGV come from the germline V gene. This CDR3 spans 15 amino acids. V gave up 2 bases and J gave up 4 bases; unmatched junction bases: 2. The chain's CDR3 is CASSLWGLATGELFF. In nucleotides, the CDR3 is TGTGCCAGCAGCTTATGGGGACTAGCCACCGGGGAGCTGTTTTTT. Drawing the rest from reference TRBV11-2 and TRBJ2-2, the complete variable domain is EAGVAQSPRYKIIEKRQSVAFWCNPISGHATLYWYQQILGQGPKLLIQFQNNGVVDDSQLPKDRFSAERLKGVDSTLKIQPAKLEDSAVYLCASSLWGLATGELFFGEGSRLTVL.

There are a few counts of this clonotype. V gene TRBV7-9 combines with J gene TRBJ2-3; 7 nucleotides agree with TRBD2. Germline-derived CDR1 and CDR2 are SEHNR and FQNEAQ (reference sequence). J lost 2 bases, V lost 5 bases, and 7 bases had no gene match. The CDR3 is 15 residues long. CDR3 in amino acids: CASSRPGTITDTQYF. For the CDR3, the DNA is TGTGCCAGCAGCCGCCCGGGGACTATCACAGATACGCAGTATTTT.

This chain joins TRBV7-9 and TRBJ1-6; D is ambiguous. The CDR3 contains 15 residues. Deletions cut 2 bases from V and 4 bases from J, with 9 bases between. Germline CDR1 SEHNR, CDR2 FQNEAQ (reference sequence). The CDR3 bases are TGTGCCAGCAGCTTAAAAGAAGGATATAATTCACCCCTCCACTTT. It codes for CASSLKEGYNSPLHF.

The chain combines TRBV28 with TRBJ2-7, with 7 bases identical to TRBD2. V lost 5 bases and J lost 6; bases outside the gene matches: 4. The CDR3 totals 12 residues. CDR1 and CDR2 (germline): MDHEN, SYDVKM. The CDR3 here is CASSRGVLEQYF. In nucleotides, the CDR3 is TGTGCCAGCAGTCGGGGGGTCCTCGAGCAGTACTTC.

This clonotype was seen a few times. This chain links TRBV7-3 with TRBJ1-6; D ambiguous. CDR3 size: 16 residues. Per germline, CDR1 SGHTA and CDR2 FQGTGA. The ends were cut back, 3 bases at V and 2 bases at J, with 11 bases in the middle. CDR3 DNA: TGTGCCAGCAGCTTTCAACCGGCAGCCTATAATTCACCCCTCCACTTT. The encoded protein is CASSFQPAAYNSPLHF.

The rearrangement links TRBV20-1 to TRBJ2-1; 14 bases align to TRBD2. V gave up 6 bases and J gave up 3 bases; unmatched junction bases: 4. CDR3 length equals 15 residues. The germline V gene has CDR1 DFQATT and CDR2 SNEGSKA (reference sequence). The CDR3 DNA follows: TGCAGTGCAGGGGGGACTAGCGGGAGCTACAATGAGCAGTTCTTC. Encoded protein: CSAGGTSGSYNEQFF.

The V call is TRBV5-4, the J call TRBJ2-5, with 13 bases identical to TRBD2. The CDR3 contains 16 residues. J lost 4 bases, V lost 4 bases, and 7 bases had no gene match. Germline V lookup: CDR1 SGHNT, CDR2 YYREEE (reference sequence). The chain's CDR3 is CASSEGTSGVSETQYF. DNA for the CDR3: TGTGCCAGCAGCGAAGGGACTAGCGGGGTTTCAGAGACCCAGTACTTC.

This clonotype has only a few counts. This chain joins TRBV6-2 or TRBV6-3 and TRBJ1-4, with D possibly being TRBD1 (5 bases). Germline CDR1 reads MNHEY; CDR2 reads SVGEGT. V was pared by 0 bases and J by 2 bases, with 7 bases between. CDR3 length equals 15 residues. The CDR3, as DNA: TGTGCCAGCAGTTACTCGCGGGGGACTAATGAAAAACTGTTTTTT. Translation: CASSYSRGTNEKLFF.

Written as DNA, the CDR3 is TGCAGTGCTGCCCCCCCCGGACTAGCGGGGTACTACGAGCAGTACTTC. The encoded protein is CSAAPPGLAGYYEQYF. The V and J genes are TRBV20-1 and TRBJ2-7; 12 bases are a match to TRBD2. This CDR3 spans 16 amino acids. Germline V lookup: CDR1 DFQATT, CDR2 SNEGSKA (reference sequence). Trimming at V came to 5 bases and at J to 3 bases, leaving 11 bases not matched to a gene.

The chain joins TRBV19 to TRBJ2-3; D not resolved. This CDR3 region has 14 residues. Germline CDR1 is LNHDA and CDR2 is SQIVND (reference sequence). Deletions cut 9 bases from V and 8 bases from J, with 21 bases between. The CDR3 reads CASQSVVGLGTQYF. DNA of the CDR3: TGTGCCAGCCAGAGTGTAGTTGGATTGGGTACGCAGTATTTT.

This clonotype has ten or more counts. The V call is TRBV12-3 or TRBV12-4, the J call TRBJ2-5; D perhaps matches TRBD2 (5 bases). Trimming removed 6 bases at V and 4 bases at J, with 15 bases between. This CDR3 has 14 residues. The CDR3 sequence is CASRKTSIRETQYF. The CDR3, as DNA: TGTGCCAGCAGGAAAACTAGTATCCGAGAGACCCAGTACTTC.

The genes are TRBV14 and TRBJ2-7; D remains unclear. The V gene's germline CDR1 is SGHDN and CDR2 FVKESK. This CDR3 is 15 amino acids long. The V end lost 6 bases, the J end lost 3 bases, and 18 bases lay between the germline ends. The CDR3 DNA reads as TGTGCCAGCAGTCAGCCTACATCTGGGGTCTACGAGCAGTACTTC. This encodes CASSQPTSGVYEQYF. The whole variable domain, remainder taken from reference TRBV14 and TRBJ2-7, is EAGVTQFPSHSVIEKGQTVTLRCDPISGHDNLYWYRRVMGKEIKFLLHFVKESKQDESGMPNNRFLAERTGGTYSTLKVQPAELEDSGVYFCASSQPTSGVYEQYFGPGTRLTVT.

V is TRBV4-1 and J is TRBJ2-5; D ambiguous. The CDR3 length is 13 residues. Trimming shortened V by 4 bases and J by 4 bases, and 10 bases separated the two germline ends. Germline-derived CDR1 and CDR2 are MGHRA and YSYEKL. This CDR3 reads CASSPTGTETQYF. CDR3 DNA: TGCGCCAGCAGCCCCACGGGCACAGAGACCCAGTACTTC.